This T cell receptor beta chain derives from a study of blood T cell repertoires in COVID-19 (dated by TCRdb to 2020 to 2022). Regarding the research as a whole: Samples covering the acute and convalescent phases of COVID-19 were provided by collaborators in the United States, Italy and Spain. The prospective study material was composed of cDNA or gDNA derived from T cells, B-cell-depleted T cells, or PBMCs. The dataset comprised deeply sampled blood TCRbeta repertoires from subjects exposed to, actively infected with, or recovered from COVID-19. The repertoires were made available in a free public database intended to serve as a resource for research on the immune response to SARS-CoV-2. The samples were drawn from two sources: the first 160 participants of the ongoing ImmuneRACE study, and 1,200 or so subjects contributed by 6 global collaborators. The sample metadata nearly always contained a de-identified subject ID, COVID-19 status, age in years and sex. Where available, HLA class I and class II types were taken from metadata supplied by the sample provider and were not determined by assay-based typing.

TCRbeta CDR3 regions were amplified from genomic DNA by means of the immunoSEQ Assay, a bias-controlled multiplex PCR. Per the original workflow: Within the assay, amplification of reference gene primers was used to estimate how many nucleated cells each sample contained. To quantify the absolute abundance of each unique TCRbeta CDR3 rearrangement, sequence reads were collapsed and filtered. Productive Simpson clonality was computed per sample as the square root of Simpson's diversity index over productive rearrangements. The source is immuneACCESS, and TCRdb retained only in-frame sequences with V and J called. Part of the clones is not carried over; for the studies checked, unresolved V genes explain less than half of this, and the remainder is unexplained. V and J calls and clone size are those listed in that table; D and trimming were worked out from the DNA. The sample table contains approximately 210,000 clones; only one count was recorded for 75% to 90% of them. About 5% of the sample is in the top ten clones.

V is pared back by 2 bases and J by 5 bases, with 15 bases lying between the germline termini. Taken from cysteine to phenylalanine, the CDR3 has 15 residues. Only the CDR3 DNA is retained, 45 bases long and in frame from the first base. As encoded in the germline V gene, CDR1 is LGHNA while CDR2 is YNFKEQ. Overall results and qualifications from the work: How much clinical and demographic metadata was included differed by source and by participant, and the metadata was provided uncurated.

Collaborating institutions collected whole blood in K2EDTA tubes following their own protocols. For TCRbeta analysis, collaborators shipped samples as frozen whole blood, isolated PBMCs, or DNA extracted from either of those sample types. Concerning this clone: This receptor's antigen is unknown. Base qualities are not at hand, and no much larger clone is one base apart.

This chain is built from TRBV4-2 and TRBJ2-5; the D gene is perhaps TRBD2, on 5 matching bases. This receptor was obtained from a woman aged 40 to 50 with acute or convalescent COVID-19. The sequencing sample was made of peripheral blood. The nucleotides are TGTGCCAGCAGCCAAAAAGGACTGGATGAGGAGACCCAGTACTTC. The translation is CASSQKGLDEETQYF.